A single sample gave rise to the 13 T cell receptor beta chains below, sequenced in a study of T cell changes during pregnancy in multiple sclerosis. The repertoire was sequenced with immunoSEQ multiplex PCR; TCRdb's copy has only in-frame clones and lacks some. In the table there are some 80,000 clones, approximately 90% of which are singletons. Sequenced material: peripheral blood, taken before pregnancy. The receptors come from a female donor with multiple sclerosis, enrolled in a pregnancy study.

The rearrangement uses TRBV29-1 and TRBJ2-2; the match to TRBD1 covers 7 bases. The CDR3 runs to 17 residues. CDR1 and CDR2 (germline): SQVTM, ANQGSEA. Losses at the gene ends were 3 bases for V and 5 bases for J; bases not matched to a gene: 15. The CDR3 DNA is TGCAGCGTTGACACATTCTCGACAGGGCCGGGGACCGGGGAGCTGTTTTTT. Translating gives CSVDTFSTGPGTGELFF.

V and J are TRBV4-2 and TRBJ2-2; tentative D call: TRBD2 (5 bases). The V end was cut by 1 base, the J end by 1 base, with 10 bases between. The CDR3 is 16 residues long. CDR1 and CDR2 from the germline V gene are LGHNA and YNFKEQ. The CDR3 sequence is CASSQVEGLNTGELFF. CDR3 bases: TGTGCCAGCAGCCAAGTTGAGGGCCTGAACACCGGGGAGCTGTTTTTT.

A single count supports this clone. The chain uses TRBV5-6 and TRBJ2-7; 9 bases align to TRBD1. This CDR3 has 14 amino acids. CDR1 and CDR2 from the germline V gene are SGHDT and YYEEEE. V lost 4 bases and J lost 5; bases outside the gene matches: 7. The CDR3 spells CASSPGDRANEQYF. The CDR3 nucleotides read TGTGCCAGCAGCCCGGGGGACAGGGCAAACGAGCAGTACTTC.

This clone was recorded only once. The V gene is TRBV11-2, the J gene TRBJ2-1; TRBD1 aligns across 7 bases. From germline, CDR1 is SGHAT and CDR2 FQNNGV. J lost 4 bases, V lost 5 bases, and 5 bases had no gene match. This CDR3 region has 14 residues. The CDR3 region has the DNA TGTGCCAGCAGCAAACTGACAGGGTACAATGAGCAGTTCTTC. This translates into CASSKLTGYNEQFF.

The rearrangement joins TRBV5-1 to TRBJ2-1, with D possibly TRBD1 on 6 matching bases. Germline CDR1 and CDR2: SGHRS and YFSETQ. The CDR3 consists of 14 residues. V was shortened by 4 bases and J by 0 bases, with 8 bases between the two germline ends. CDR3 amino acids: CASSMGASYNEQFF. The CDR3 nucleotides read TGCGCCAGCAGCATGGGGGCCTCCTACAATGAGCAGTTCTTC.

The CDR3: CASSGGAGSYEQYF. The CDR3 coding sequence is TGTGCCAGCAGCGGTGGGGCAGGCTCCTACGAGCAGTACTTC. The chain couples TRBV7-2 to TRBJ2-7; D might be TRBD1 (5 bases). CDR1 SGHTA and CDR2 FQGNSA come from the germline V gene. Trimming pared 5 bases from V and 0 bases from J, leaving 11 bases between. The CDR3 consists of 14 residues.

This clone was seen only a few times. V gene TRBV9 combines with J gene TRBJ2-7, with 7 bases identical to TRBD2. The CDR3 is made up of 15 amino acids. The V segment lost 2 bases and the J segment 3 bases; nucleotides outside the gene matches: 8. Per the germline V gene, CDR1 is SGDLS and CDR2 is YYNGEE. This CDR3 is CASSVGGGRVYEQYF. DNA of the CDR3: TGTGCCAGCAGCGTGGGGGGAGGGCGAGTCTACGAGCAGTACTTC. Full variable domain (missing parts from reference TRBV9 and TRBJ2-7): DSGVTQTPKHLITATGQRVTLRCSPRSGDLSVYWYQQSLDQGLQFLIQYYNGEERAKGNILERFSAQQFPDLHSELNLSSLELGDSALYFCASSVGGGRVYEQYFGPGTRLTVT.

This clone appeared a single time. V gene TRBV27 combines with J gene TRBJ2-1, with TRBD1 as a possible D gene (6 bases). V lost 6 bases, J lost 0 bases, and 9 bases lay in between. CDR3 length: 14 residues. Per germline, CDR1 MNHEY and CDR2 SMNVEV (reference sequence). The DNA for the CDR3 is TGTGCCAGCAGCGGACAGAGCTCCTACAATGAGCAGTTCTTC. This translates into CASSGQSSYNEQFF.

The chain couples TRBV11-2 to TRBJ2-2; TRBD2 agrees at 8 bases. The CDR3 length is 16 residues. Germline V gene lookup returns CDR1 SGHAT and CDR2 FQNNGV. With V trimmed by 3 bases and J by 5 bases, 8 bases remained unmatched. In DNA, the CDR3 is TGTGCCAGCAGCTTGACGGGACTAGGTTATACCGGGGAGCTGTTTTTT. Amino acids: CASSLTGLGYTGELFF.

This clone has just one count. This chain connects TRBV28 to TRBJ2-7, with 7 positions matching TRBD1. The CDR3 is 13 residues long. V trimming: 10 bases; J trimming: 2 bases; junction bases outside the gene matches: 8. Germline V gives CDR1 MDHEN, CDR2 SYDVKM. The CDR3 region is CATTQGRAYEQYF. The DNA for the CDR3 is TGTGCCACCACACAGGGGCGAGCCTACGAGCAGTACTTC. The full variable domain, rest sourced from reference TRBV28 and TRBJ2-7, is DVKVTQSSRYLVKRTGEKVFLECVQDMDHENMFWYRQDPGLGLRLIYFSYDVKMKEKGDIPEGYSVSREKKERFSLILESASTNQTSMYLCATTQGRAYEQYFGPGTRLTVT.

The chain links TRBV9 to TRBJ2-7; 7 positions match TRBD2. V dropped 4 bases and J dropped 3; count of bases not matched to a gene: 13. The CDR3 runs 16 residues. The germline CDR1 and CDR2 sequences are SGDLS and YYNGEE. Here the CDR3 DNA reads TGTGCCAGCAGCCCCCACAGCGGGATATCCAGCTACGAGCAGTACTTC. It specifies CASSPHSGISSYEQYF. Variable domain in full (rest from reference TRBV9 and TRBJ2-7): DSGVTQTPKHLITATGQRVTLRCSPRSGDLSVYWYQQSLDQGLQFLIQYYNGEERAKGNILERFSAQQFPDLHSELNLSSLELGDSALYFCASSPHSGISSYEQYFGPGTRLTVT.

J is TRBJ2-7 and V is TRBV6-4; 7 bases agree with TRBD1. The germline gives CDR1 MRHNA, CDR2 SNTAGT. The CDR3 sequence is 13 residues long. The junction had 5 bases not matched to a gene; V was cut back by 3 bases and J by 6 bases. The CDR3, as DNA: TGTGCCAGCAGTGAAGGGACAGTGACCGAGCAGTACTTC. This translates into CASSEGTVTEQYF.

The chain combines TRBV9 with TRBJ2-1, with a tentative D call TRBD2 (6 bases). The V gene lost 7 bases and the J gene lost 7 bases, with 21 bases spanning the gap. The CDR3 is 15 amino acids. The germline CDR1 and CDR2 sequences are SGDLS and YYNGEE. CDR3 nucleotides: TGTGCCAGCGGTCGTTCGGGGGAGTTCCGGAATGAGCAGTTCTTC. Amino acid sequence: CASGRSGEFRNEQFF.